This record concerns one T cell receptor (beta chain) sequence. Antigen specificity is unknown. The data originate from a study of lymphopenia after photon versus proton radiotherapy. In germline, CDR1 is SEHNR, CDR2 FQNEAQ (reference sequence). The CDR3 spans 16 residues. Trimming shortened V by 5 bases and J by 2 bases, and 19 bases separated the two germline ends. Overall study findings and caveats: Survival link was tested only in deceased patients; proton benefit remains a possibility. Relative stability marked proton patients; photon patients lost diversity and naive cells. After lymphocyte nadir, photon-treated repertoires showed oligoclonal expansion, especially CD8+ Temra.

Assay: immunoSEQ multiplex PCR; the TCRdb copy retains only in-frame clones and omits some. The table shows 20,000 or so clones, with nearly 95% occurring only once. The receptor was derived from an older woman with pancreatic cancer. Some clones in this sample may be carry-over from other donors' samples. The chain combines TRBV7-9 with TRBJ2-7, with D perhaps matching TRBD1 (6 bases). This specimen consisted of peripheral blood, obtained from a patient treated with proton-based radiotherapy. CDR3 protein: CASSARAQGRAYEQYF. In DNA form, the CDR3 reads TGTGCCAGCAGCGCCCGCGCACAGGGAAGGGCCTACGAGCAGTACTTC.